A single sample is the source of the 27 T cell receptor beta chains below, sequenced in a study of OX40 agonist ivuxolimab in advanced cancers. Clones were sequenced by immunoSEQ multiplex PCR, and TCRdb holds only the in-frame ones, with some missing. The sample contains 95,000 to 120,000 clones, around 93% of which appear only once. Here the sequenced sample was CD4+ or CD8+ T cells sorted from blood, taken in a trial of the OX40 agonist ivuxolimab. Receptors were obtained from an adult with an advanced solid tumor such as melanoma, head and neck, liver or kidney cancer.

The chain joins TRBV7-9 to TRBJ2-2; 9 bases agree with TRBD2. V dropped 4 bases and J dropped 5; count of bases not matched to a gene: 2. The germline V gene has CDR1 SEHNR and CDR2 FQNEAQ (reference sequence). The CDR3 sequence is 14 residues long. The CDR3 region is CASSSSGETGELFF. The DNA for the CDR3 is TGTGCCAGCAGCTCTAGCGGGGAGACCGGGGAGCTGTTTTTT.

The chain couples TRBV28 to TRBJ2-7; D ambiguous. The CDR3 length is 11 residues. The V and J ends lost 8 bases and 7 bases respectively, with 12 bases between them. Germline assignment: CDR1 MDHEN and CDR2 SYDVKM. CDR3 DNA sequence: TGTGCCAGCGGGCCCTTAGAAGAGCAGTACTTC. Protein sequence: CASGPLEEQYF. Full variable domain (rest looked up from reference TRBV28 and TRBJ2-7): DVKVTQSSRYLVKRTGEKVFLECVQDMDHENMFWYRQDPGLGLRLIYFSYDVKMKEKGDIPEGYSVSREKKERFSLILESASTNQTSMYLCASGPLEEQYFGPGTRLTVT.

The chain carries TRBV13 and TRBJ2-5; no clear D gene. Germline V gene lookup returns CDR1 PRHDT and CDR2 FYEKMQ (reference sequence). This CDR3 is 13 amino acids long. Trimming cost V 0 bases and J 2 bases, with 4 bases left between them. DNA for the CDR3: TGTGCCAGCAGCTTAGGCAGGCAAGAGACCCAGTACTTC. Protein product: CASSLGRQETQYF.

This clone was seen a handful of times. J is TRBJ1-1 and V is TRBV5-4; TRBD1 agrees at 7 bases. This CDR3 has 14 amino acids. The V and J ends lost 5 bases and 7 bases, in that order; junction bases with no gene match: 11. Germline-derived CDR1 and CDR2 are SGHNT and YYREEE (reference sequence). The CDR3 here is CASSSPGQPSEAFF. CDR3 nucleotide sequence: TGTGCCAGCAGTTCACCGGGACAGCCGAGTGAAGCTTTCTTT.

V gene TRBV9 combines with J gene TRBJ1-2; 7 bases align to TRBD1. The CDR3 spans 13 residues. Unmatched junction bases numbered 2, after V lost 4 bases and J lost 2 bases. The germline CDR1 and CDR2 sequences are SGDLS and YYNGEE. The CDR3 protein is CASSWGQNYGYTF. The DNA of the CDR3 is TGTGCCAGCAGCTGGGGACAGAACTATGGCTACACCTTC.

This chain joins TRBV11-3 and TRBJ1-2; TRBD1 matches 8 bases. Germline assignment: CDR1 SGHNT and CDR2 YENEEA. This CDR3 is built from 13 residues. The J segment lost 4 bases and the V segment lost 6 bases, leaving 4 bases of the junction unmatched. The CDR3 DNA reads TGTGCCAGCAGTTACGACAGGGGCTATGGCTACACCTTC. Translation gives CASSYDRGYGYTF.

This chain connects TRBV7-9 to TRBJ2-5; a weak D match, TRBD2 (5 bases). CDR1 is SEHNR, CDR2 FQNEAQ, per germline (reference sequence). CDR3 length: 14 amino acids. Trimming pared 4 bases from V and 10 bases from J, leaving 19 bases between. The CDR3 here is CASSSAAQTGDQYF. The DNA for the CDR3 is TGTGCCAGCAGCTCAGCGGCCCAGACCGGGGACCAGTACTTC.

This clone appeared once. V usage is TRBV9 and J usage is TRBJ2-3, with 9 bases identical to TRBD2. Germline assignment: CDR1 SGDLS and CDR2 YYNGEE. V was pared by 2 bases and J by 3 bases, with 4 bases of the junction left unmatched. The CDR3 extends over 15 amino acids. This chain's CDR3 is CASSVLTSGTDTQYF. The DNA of the CDR3 is TGTGCCAGCAGCGTTTTGACTAGCGGTACAGATACGCAGTATTTT.

This sequence joins TRBV27 and TRBJ2-3, with 13 positions matching TRBD2. CDR1 and CDR2 (germline): MNHEY, SMNVEV (reference sequence). The ends lost 8 bases at V and 6 bases at J; junction bases unmatched: 11. This CDR3 has 16 amino acids. The CDR3: CASGRPGTSGVDTQYF. The CDR3 bases are TGTGCCAGCGGAAGACCTGGGACTAGCGGGGTGGATACGCAGTATTTT.

V gene TRBV18 combines with J gene TRBJ1-5; D gene unclear. Germline V gives CDR1 KGHSH, CDR2 LQKENI. Trimming removed 2 bases from V and 6 bases from J, with 14 bases in between. This CDR3 comprises 15 residues. The chain's CDR3 is CASSPAGEVIQPQHF. DNA of the CDR3: TGTGCCAGCTCACCAGCGGGTGAGGTAATTCAGCCCCAGCATTTT.

A single count supports this clone. V and J are TRBV6-5 and TRBJ2-7; TRBD1 matches 11 bases. Germline V gives CDR1 MNHEY, CDR2 SVGAGI. Trimming removed 6 bases from V and 2 bases from J; junction bases left unmatched: 3. The CDR3 runs 14 residues. For the CDR3, the DNA is TGTGCCAGCAGGGGACAGGGGGTTACCTACGAGCAGTACTTC. This gives the protein CASRGQGVTYEQYF.

The chain has TRBV11-2 and TRBJ2-3; D is undetermined. V lost 2 bases and J 1 base, leaving 7 bases between the germline ends. Germline V gives CDR1 SGHAT, CDR2 FQNNGV. The CDR3 totals 14 residues. This chain's CDR3 is CASSLMHGTDTQYF. The CDR3 DNA reads as TGTGCCAGCAGCTTAATGCACGGCACAGATACGCAGTATTTT.

The chain carries TRBV19 and TRBJ2-7, with a weak D call TRBD2 (5 bases). V was pared by 7 bases and J by 1 base, with 8 bases between. The CDR3 has 12 amino acids. Germline values: CDR1 LNHDA, CDR2 SQIVND (reference sequence). The CDR3 DNA is TGTGCCAGTACGGGGAGATCCTACGAGCAGTACTTC. It specifies CASTGRSYEQYF. The full variable domain, rest sourced from reference TRBV19 and TRBJ2-7, is DGGITQSPKYLFRKEGQNVTLSCEQNLNHDAMYWYRQDPGQGLRLIYYSQIVNDFQKGDIAEGYSVSREKKESFPLTVTSAQKNPTAFYLCASTGRSYEQYFGPGTRLTVT.

The chain employs TRBV5-1 and TRBJ2-2; D remains ambiguous. Trimming cost V 1 base and J 0 bases, with 7 bases left between them. Germline V gene data show CDR1 as SGHRS and CDR2 as YFSETQ. The CDR3 covers 15 residues. CDR3 region: CASSLLGSNTGELFF. The CDR3 DNA reads as TGCGCCAGCAGCTTGCTGGGCTCGAACACCGGGGAGCTGTTTTTT. Variable domain in full (rest from reference TRBV5-1 and TRBJ2-2): KAGVTQTPRYLIKTRGQQVTLSCSPISGHRSVSWYQQTPGQGLQFLFEYFSETQRNKGNFPGRFSGRQFSNSRSEMNVSTLELGDSALYLCASSLLGSNTGELFFGEGSRLTVL.

This rearrangement joins TRBV7-8 to TRBJ2-2, with 7 bases lining up with TRBD1. This CDR3 spans 14 amino acids. Per the germline V gene, CDR1 is SGHVS and CDR2 is FQNEAQ. Unmatched junction bases numbered 4, after V lost 6 bases and J lost 3 bases. The CDR3 coding sequence is TGTGCCAGCAGGAAAGACAGGGACACCGGGGAGCTGTTTTTT. As protein: CASRKDRDTGELFF.

Comment on this clone: Different DNA sequences within this sample yield the same CDR3. The chain links TRBV5-1 to TRBJ2-3, with D perhaps matching TRBD1 (6 bases). The V and J ends lost 0 bases and 0 bases respectively, with 8 bases between them. Germline lookup yields CDR1 SGHRS and CDR2 YFSETQ. This CDR3 region has 15 residues. In DNA, the CDR3 is TGCGCCAGCAGCTTGGCTGGGACAAGCACAGATACGCAGTATTTT. It translates to CASSLAGTSTDTQYF.

This clone was observed a handful of times. The chain links TRBV18 to TRBJ1-2; 8 bases map to TRBD1. The CDR3 runs to 13 residues. J was trimmed by 5 bases and V by 3 bases; bases with no gene match: 2. CDR1 is KGHSH, CDR2 LQKENI, per germline. The chain's CDR3 is CASSPGTGYGYTF. The DNA for the CDR3 is TGTGCCAGCTCACCGGGGACAGGTTATGGCTACACCTTC.

J is TRBJ2-5 and V is TRBV2; D assignment may be TRBD1 or TRBD2 (5 bases each). CDR3 size: 14 residues. Trimming removed 7 bases at V and 1 base at J, with 13 bases between. In germline, CDR1 is SNHLY, CDR2 FYNNEI. For the CDR3, the DNA is TGTGCCAGCAATAACCAGGGAGTCCAAGAGACCCAGTACTTC. It specifies CASNNQGVQETQYF.

The chain has TRBV6-1 and TRBJ1-2; weak D call: TRBD1 (5 bases). This CDR3 region has 13 residues. The germline V gene encodes CDR1 MNHNS and CDR2 SASEGT. V lost 5 bases and J 8 bases, leaving 15 bases between the germline ends. The CDR3 region is CASSPLGTAGYTF. The CDR3 DNA sequence: TGTGCCAGCAGTCCCCTAGGGACGGCAGGCTACACCTTC.

The CDR3 sequence is CAWRSVLQDTQYF. CDR3 DNA: TGTGCCTGGAGGAGCGTACTACAAGATACGCAGTATTTT. The chain employs TRBV30 and TRBJ2-3; no definite D call. The V gene's germline CDR1 is GTSNPN and CDR2 SVGIG (reference sequence). V was trimmed by 3 bases and J by 5 bases, leaving 12 bases between them. The CDR3 is 13 amino acids.

This sequence joins TRBV5-5 and TRBJ2-7; no clear D gene. V lost 0 bases to trimming and J lost 3 bases, with 16 bases between them. The CDR3 loop spans 16 amino acids. In germline, CDR1 is SGHKS, CDR2 YYEKEE (reference sequence). Written as DNA, the CDR3 is TGTGCCAGCAGCTTGGTATCCAATCAGGTTCTCTACGAGCAGTACTTC. It encodes CASSLVSNQVLYEQYF.

The rearrangement links TRBV7-2 to TRBJ2-7, with D tentatively TRBD2 (5 bases). CDR3 length: 15 residues. Deletions cut 5 bases from V and 0 bases from J, with 14 bases between. Germline CDR1 is SGHTA and CDR2 is FQGNSA. The CDR3 loop reads CASSLSVTSSYEQYF. CDR3 DNA sequence: TGTGCCAGCAGCCTTAGCGTAACAAGCTCCTACGAGCAGTACTTC.

The gene calls are TRBV30 and TRBJ2-7; D may match TRBD1 or TRBD2 (5 bases each). CDR3 length: 13 amino acids. Trimming stripped 2 bases from V and 3 bases from J, with 11 bases between. Germline-derived CDR1 and CDR2 are GTSNPN and SVGIG (reference sequence). The CDR3 bases are TGTGCCTGGAGTATCGGGGCCCTCTACGAGCAGTACTTC. Translating it yields CAWSIGALYEQYF.

This chain links TRBV18 with TRBJ1-1; D is perhaps TRBD1 (5 bases). The germline gives CDR1 KGHSH, CDR2 LQKENI. V was shortened by 8 bases and J by 5 bases, with 21 bases between the two germline ends. This CDR3 has 15 amino acids. The CDR3: CASTSPTGVETEAFF. In DNA, the CDR3 is TGTGCCAGCACCTCCCCGACGGGGGTAGAAACTGAAGCTTTCTTT.

V is TRBV5-1 and J is TRBJ1-2; D is unclear. Between the trimmed V and J ends, which lost 4 bases and 2 bases, there was a span of 12 bases. Germline V gene lookup returns CDR1 SGHRS and CDR2 YFSETQ. The CDR3 is 14 residues long. This chain's CDR3 is CASSNDHMNYGYTF. DNA for the CDR3: TGCGCCAGCAGCAACGACCACATGAACTATGGCTACACCTTC.

In this sample, this clone turned up once. The chain is built from TRBV5-6 and TRBJ1-1, with D maybe TRBD1 (6 bases). The CDR3 runs 13 residues. Looked up from germline, CDR1 is SGHDT and CDR2 is YYEEEE. V gave up 4 bases and J gave up 4 bases, with 11 bases separating them. CDR3 residues: CASSVRGGTEAFF. CDR3 nucleotides: TGTGCCAGCAGCGTCAGAGGGGGCACTGAAGCTTTCTTT.

The chain is built from TRBV11-2 and TRBJ1-4, with a possible D match to TRBD1 (5 bases). Germline V lookup: CDR1 SGHAT, CDR2 FQNNGV. V was pared by 5 bases and J by 4 bases, with 11 bases between. The CDR3 contains 14 residues. The CDR3: CASSQGVFNEKLFF. As DNA, the CDR3 is TGTGCCAGCAGCCAAGGGGTCTTTAATGAAAAACTGTTTTTT.